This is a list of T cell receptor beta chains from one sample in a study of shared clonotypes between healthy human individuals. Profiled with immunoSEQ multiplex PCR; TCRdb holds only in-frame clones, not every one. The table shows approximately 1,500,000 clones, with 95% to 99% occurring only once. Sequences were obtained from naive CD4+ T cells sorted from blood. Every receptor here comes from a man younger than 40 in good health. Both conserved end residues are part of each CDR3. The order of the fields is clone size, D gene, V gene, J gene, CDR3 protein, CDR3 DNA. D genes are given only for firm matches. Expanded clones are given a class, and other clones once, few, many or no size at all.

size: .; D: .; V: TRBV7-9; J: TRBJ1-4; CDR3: CASSQSGQPNEKLFF; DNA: TGTGCCAGCAGTCAGAGTGGGCAGCCTAATGAAAAACTGTTTTTT
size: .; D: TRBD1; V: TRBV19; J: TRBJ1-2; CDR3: CASKHQGDFYGYTF; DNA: TGTGCCAGTAAACATCAGGGGGACTTCTATGGCTACACCTTC
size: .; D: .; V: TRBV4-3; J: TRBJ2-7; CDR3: CASSQVAGTEQYF; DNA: TGCGCCAGCAGCCAAGTGGCAGGGACCGAGCAGTACTTC
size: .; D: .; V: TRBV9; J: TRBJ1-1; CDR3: CASSPREWGTEAFF; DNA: TGTGCCAGCAGCCCTCGCGAGTGGGGCACTGAAGCTTTCTTT
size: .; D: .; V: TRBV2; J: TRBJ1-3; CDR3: CASRRMGNTIYF; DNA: TGTGCCAGCAGGCGGATGGGAAACACCATATATTTT
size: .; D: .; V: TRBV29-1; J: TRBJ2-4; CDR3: CSVELGIQYF; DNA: TGCAGCGTTGAACTCGGCATTCAGTACTTC
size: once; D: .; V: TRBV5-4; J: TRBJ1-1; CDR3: CASSRTGTRSSAFF; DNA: TGTGCCAGCAGCAGAACAGGAACCCGGTCGTCGGCTTTCTTT
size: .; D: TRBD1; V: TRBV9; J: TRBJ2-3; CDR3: CASSDIGTARTDTQYF; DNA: TGTGCCAGCAGCGACATCGGGACAGCTCGCACAGATACGCAGTATTTT
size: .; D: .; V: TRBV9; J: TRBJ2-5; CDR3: CASSVGIGGETQYF; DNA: TGTGCCAGCAGCGTAGGCATTGGGGGAGAGACCCAGTACTTC
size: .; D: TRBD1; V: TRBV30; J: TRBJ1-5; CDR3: CAWSPGTGSNQPQHF; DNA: TGTGCCTGGAGCCCCGGGACAGGGAGCAATCAGCCCCAGCATTTT
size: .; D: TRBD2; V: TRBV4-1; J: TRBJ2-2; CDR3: CASSQSKGGRAFGGELFF; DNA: TGCGCCAGCAGCCAATCTAAGGGAGGGAGGGCCTTTGGCGGGGAGCTGTTTTTT
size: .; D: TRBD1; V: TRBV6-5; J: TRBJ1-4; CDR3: CASRSPRDSKKLFF; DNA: TGTGCCAGCAGATCTCCCCGGGACAGTAAAAAACTGTTTTTT
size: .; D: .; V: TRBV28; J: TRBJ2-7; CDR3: CASSSANPPLYEQYF; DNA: TGTGCCAGCTCCTCTGCCAATCCACCCCTCTACGAGCAGTACTTC
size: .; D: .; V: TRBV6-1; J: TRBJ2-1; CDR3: CASRDGRVNEQFF; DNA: TGTGCCAGCAGGGATGGCAGGGTAAATGAGCAGTTCTTC
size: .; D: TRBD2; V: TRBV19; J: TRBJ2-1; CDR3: CASSTGLVAYNEQFF; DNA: TGTGCCAGTAGTACGGGACTAGTTGCCTACAATGAGCAGTTCTTC
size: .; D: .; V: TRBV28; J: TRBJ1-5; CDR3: CASSFSQPQHF; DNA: TGTGCCAGCAGTTTCAGTCAGCCCCAGCATTTT
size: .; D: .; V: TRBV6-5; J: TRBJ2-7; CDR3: CASSPRSYEQYF; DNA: TGTGCCAGCAGCCCACGGTCCTACGAGCAGTACTTC
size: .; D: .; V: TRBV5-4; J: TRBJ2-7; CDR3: CASSFPGSQTYEQYF; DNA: TGTGCCAGCAGCTTTCCAGGGTCTCAAACCTACGAGCAGTACTTC
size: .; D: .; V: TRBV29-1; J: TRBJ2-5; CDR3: CSVVLLGALVETQYF; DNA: TGCAGCGTTGTGTTGCTGGGGGCGTTAGTCGAGACCCAGTACTTC
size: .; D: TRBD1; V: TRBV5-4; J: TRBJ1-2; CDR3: CASSLDSRGRSYGYTF; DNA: TGTGCCAGCAGCTTGGATAGCAGGGGGAGGTCGTATGGCTACACCTTC
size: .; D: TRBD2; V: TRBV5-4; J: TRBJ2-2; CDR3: CASSLFSGSGTGELFF; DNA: TGTGCCAGCAGCCTATTTAGCGGGAGCGGCACCGGGGAGCTGTTTTTT
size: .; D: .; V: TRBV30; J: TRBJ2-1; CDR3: CAWSEGFGESEGFF; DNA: TGTGCCTGGAGTGAGGGGTTCGGGGAGTCCGAAGGGTTCTTC
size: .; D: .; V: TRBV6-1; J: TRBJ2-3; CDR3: CASSELGSGTDTQYF; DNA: TGTGCCAGCAGTGAACTAGGATCTGGCACAGATACGCAGTATTTT
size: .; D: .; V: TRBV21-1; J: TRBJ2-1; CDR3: CASSKVEAGGPYNEQFF; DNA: TGTGCCAGCAGCAAAGTTGAAGCGGGAGGGCCGTACAATGAGCAGTTCTTC
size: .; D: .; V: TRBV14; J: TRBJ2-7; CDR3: CASSQATLGQYF; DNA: TGTGCCAGCAGCCAAGCAACCCTAGGGCAGTACTTC
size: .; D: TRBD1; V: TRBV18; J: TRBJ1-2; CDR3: CASSVKAGGVNDGYTF; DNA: TGTGCCAGCTCAGTAAAGGCAGGGGGCGTAAATGATGGCTACACCTTC
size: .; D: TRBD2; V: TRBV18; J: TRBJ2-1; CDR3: CASSPLTSGSRDEQFF; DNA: TGTGCCAGCTCACCCTTGACTAGCGGGAGTCGAGATGAGCAGTTCTTC
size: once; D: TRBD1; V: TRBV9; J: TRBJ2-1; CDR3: CASSVEGQGANEQFF; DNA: TGTGCCAGCAGCGTAGAAGGACAGGGGGCAAATGAGCAGTTCTTC
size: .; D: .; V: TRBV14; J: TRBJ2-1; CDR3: CASSRPGSYNEQFF; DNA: TGTGCCAGCAGCCGCCCAGGGAGCTACAATGAGCAGTTCTTC
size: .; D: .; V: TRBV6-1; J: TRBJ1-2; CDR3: CASSERGTYGYTF; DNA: TGTGCCAGCAGTGAAAGGGGGACCTATGGCTACACCTTC
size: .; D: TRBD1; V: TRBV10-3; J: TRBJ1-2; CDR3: CAISGTGGVGYTF; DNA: TGTGCCATCTCCGGGACAGGGGGTGTTGGCTACACCTTC
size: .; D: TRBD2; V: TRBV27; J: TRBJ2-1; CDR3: CASSWASGRFSSGEQFF; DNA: TGTGCCAGCAGTTGGGCTAGCGGGAGATTTTCTTCGGGTGAGCAGTTCTTC
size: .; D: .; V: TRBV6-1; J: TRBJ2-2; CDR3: CASNAGNTGELFF; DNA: TGTGCCAGCAACGCAGGGAACACCGGGGAGCTGTTTTTT
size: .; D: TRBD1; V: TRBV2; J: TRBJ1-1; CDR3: CASPDRLNTEAFF; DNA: TGTGCCAGCCCGGACAGGTTGAACACTGAAGCTTTCTTT
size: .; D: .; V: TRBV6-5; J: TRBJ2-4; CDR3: CASSRFGRGNIQYF; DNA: TGTGCCAGCAGTAGGTTCGGGCGAGGAAACATTCAGTACTTC
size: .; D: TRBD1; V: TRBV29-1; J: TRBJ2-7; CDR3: CSVEPRDRPREQYF; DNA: TGCAGCGTTGAACCCCGGGACAGGCCTCGCGAGCAGTACTTC
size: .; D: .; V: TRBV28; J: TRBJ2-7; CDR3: CATTSGKQYF; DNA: TGTGCCACCACGTCGGGAAAGCAGTACTTC
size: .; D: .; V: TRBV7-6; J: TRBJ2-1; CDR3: CASSLLLGSYNEQFF; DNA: TGTGCCAGCAGCTTACTTCTTGGCTCCTACAATGAGCAGTTCTTC
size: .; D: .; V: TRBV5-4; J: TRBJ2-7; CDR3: CASSLAPRDAGEQYF; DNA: TGTGCCAGCAGCTTGGCCCCCAGGGACGCCGGCGAGCAGTACTTC
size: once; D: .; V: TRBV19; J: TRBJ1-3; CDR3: CASSLNGNTIYF; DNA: TGTGCCAGTAGCCTGAATGGAAACACCATATATTTT
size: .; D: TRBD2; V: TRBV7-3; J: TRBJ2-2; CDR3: CASSLGTSFTGELFF; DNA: TGTGCCAGCAGTTTGGGGACTAGTTTCACCGGGGAGCTGTTTTTT
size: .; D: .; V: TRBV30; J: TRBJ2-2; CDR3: CAWSMDYGGELFF; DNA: TGTGCCTGGAGTATGGATTACGGCGGGGAGCTGTTTTTT
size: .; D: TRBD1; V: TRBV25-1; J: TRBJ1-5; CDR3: CASSMTGGHQPQHF; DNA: TGTGCCAGCAGCATGACAGGGGGCCATCAGCCCCAGCATTTT
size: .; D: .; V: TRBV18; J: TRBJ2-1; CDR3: CASSTTKSSYNEQFF; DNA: TGTGCCAGCTCAACGACGAAGAGCTCCTACAATGAGCAGTTCTTC
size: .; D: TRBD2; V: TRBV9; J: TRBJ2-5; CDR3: CASTSGLRLETQYF; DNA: TGTGCCAGCACCTCGGGACTAAGACTGGAGACCCAGTACTTC
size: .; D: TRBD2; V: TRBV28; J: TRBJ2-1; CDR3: CASSGGVPNYNEQFF; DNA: TGTGCCAGCAGTGGGGGGGTTCCCAATTACAATGAGCAGTTCTTC
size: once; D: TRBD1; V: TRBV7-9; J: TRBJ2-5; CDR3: CASSSVGTGVMETQYF; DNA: TGTGCCAGCAGCAGTGTTGGGACAGGGGTAATGGAGACCCAGTACTTC
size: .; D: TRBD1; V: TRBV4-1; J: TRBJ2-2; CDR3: CASSQGGQGETRGTGELFF; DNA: TGCGCCAGCAGCCAAGGTGGACAGGGGGAGACTCGAGGCACCGGGGAGCTGTTTTTT
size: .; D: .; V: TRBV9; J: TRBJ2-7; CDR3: CASSQRDFSSYEQYF; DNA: TGTGCCAGCAGCCAACGGGACTTCTCATCCTACGAGCAGTACTTC
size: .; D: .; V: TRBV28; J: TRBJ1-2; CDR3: CASMSASYGYTF; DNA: TGTGCCAGCATGTCGGCTTCCTATGGCTACACCTTC
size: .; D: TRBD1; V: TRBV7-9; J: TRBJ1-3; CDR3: CASSRLLGGQPNSGNTIYF; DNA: TGTGCCAGCAGTCGACTTCTGGGGGGACAGCCGAACTCTGGAAACACCATATATTTT
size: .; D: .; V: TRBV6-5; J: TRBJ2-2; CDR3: CASGIGELFF; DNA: TGTGCCAGCGGTATCGGGGAGCTGTTTTTT
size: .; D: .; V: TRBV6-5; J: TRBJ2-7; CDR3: CASSGQVVLGGEQYF; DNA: TGTGCCAGCAGTGGACAGGTCGTATTGGGGGGCGAGCAGTACTTC
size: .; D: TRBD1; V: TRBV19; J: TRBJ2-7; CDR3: CASSTLPGQGVQYF; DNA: TGTGCCAGTAGTACGTTGCCGGGACAGGGAGTTCAGTACTTC
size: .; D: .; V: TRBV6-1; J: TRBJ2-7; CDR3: CASSELSSTASYEQYF; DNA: TGTGCCAGCAGTGAACTGTCTAGCACCGCCTCCTACGAGCAGTACTTC
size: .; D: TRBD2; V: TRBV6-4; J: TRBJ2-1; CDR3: CASSESSGRKNEQFF; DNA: TGTGCCAGCAGTGAATCTAGCGGGAGAAAGAATGAGCAGTTCTTC
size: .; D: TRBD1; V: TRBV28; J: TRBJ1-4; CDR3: CAGKDRVGEKLFF; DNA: TGTGCCGGCAAAGACAGGGTGGGTGAAAAACTGTTTTTT
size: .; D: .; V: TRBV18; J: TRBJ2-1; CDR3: CASSPRVALSYSYNEQFF; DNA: TGTGCCAGCTCACCGAGGGTGGCTCTAAGTTACTCCTACAATGAGCAGTTCTTC